A single sample is the source of the 22 T cell receptor beta chains below, sequenced in a study of prognosis after radiotherapy for stage I lung cancer (TCRdb year 2021). This sample was sequenced with an Illumina HiSeq 3000. Two rounds of multiplex PCR on genomic DNA were used to amplify the TCR beta CDR3 region. The first PCR round used primers specific to each TRBV and TRBJ gene, and the primer sequences were filed in Chinese patent CN105087789A. TCRdb reprocessing: public reads trimmed at Q25 with fastp, clones called with MiXCR, in-frame beta chains kept. CDR3 protein duplicates are merged, each entry listing the most common genes and DNA. Within this sample are almost 40,000 distinct CDR3 sequences, with around 24% of them counted one time only. The ten largest make up about 25% of the sample. The material sequenced was PBMCs, taken before or after stereotactic body radiation therapy (not recorded which). These receptors were taken from a donor of 50 years or more with non-small cell lung cancer.

This clonotype showed up many times. This chain uses TRBV6-1 with TRBJ2-1, with 10 bases identical to TRBD1. This CDR3 is built from 14 residues. After removal of 6 bases from V and 5 bases from J, the junction contained 4 bases not matched to a gene. Germline assignment: CDR1 MNHNS and CDR2 SASEGT. This chain's CDR3 is CASRGQGWDNEQFF. The DNA for the CDR3 is TGTGCCAGCAGGGGACAGGGGTGGGACAATGAGCAGTTCTTC.

This clonotype was counted many times. The CDR3 DNA is TGTGCCAGCAGCTTAAGCGGGGACACCTACGAGCAGTACTTC. Translation: CASSLSGDTYEQYF. This sequence joins TRBV7-9 and TRBJ2-7, with D perhaps matching TRBD2 (7 bases). Per the germline V gene, CDR1 is SEHNR and CDR2 is FQNEAQ (reference sequence). The length of the CDR3 is 14 residues. V was trimmed by 2 bases and J by 2 bases, leaving 10 bases between them.

This clonotype was found many times. The chain is built from TRBV6-1 and TRBJ1-5; the D is unclear. The CDR3 runs 12 residues. V was shortened by 8 bases and J by 0 bases, with 5 bases between the two germline ends. Germline values: CDR1 MNHNS, CDR2 SASEGT. The CDR3 DNA reads TGTGCCAGCTGGGCTAGCAATCAGCCCCAGCATTTT. Protein sequence: CASWASNQPQHF.

At least ten counts were recorded for this clonotype. V usage is TRBV28 and J usage is TRBJ1-3; no clear D. The CDR3 runs to 14 residues. V lost 4 bases to trimming and J lost 1 base, with 8 bases between them. Per the germline V gene, CDR1 is MDHEN and CDR2 is SYDVKM. The CDR3 DNA is TGTGCCAGCAGTTCAGATGAGTCTGGAAACACCATATATTTT. Translation: CASSSDESGNTIYF.

This clonotype was picked up many times. V gene TRBV19 combines with J gene TRBJ2-3; D is undetermined. The CDR3 is 12 amino acids. Germline V CDR1 and CDR2: LNHDA, SQIVND (reference sequence). The ends were cut back, 6 bases at V and 0 bases at J, with 4 bases in the middle. The CDR3 reads CASRDSTDTQYF. CDR3 DNA sequence: TGTGCCAGTAGGGACAGCACAGATACGCAGTATTTT.

The chain employs TRBV28 and TRBJ1-5; tentatively, D is TRBD1 (5 bases). CDR1 and CDR2 from the germline V gene are MDHEN and SYDVKM. The CDR3 sequence is 16 residues long. V dropped 3 bases and J dropped 8 bases, with 20 bases sitting between them. CDR3 coding DNA: TGTGCCAGCAGTTTTACCCGCCACAGGAGTCATAAGCCCCAGCATTTT. Its protein is CASSFTRHRSHKPQHF.

This clonotype was observed at least ten times. The chain joins TRBV6-1 to TRBJ2-5, with TRBD1 as a possible D gene (7 bases). The germline V gene encodes CDR1 MNHNS and CDR2 SASEGT. The CDR3 runs to 13 residues. V lost 10 bases and J lost 5, with 17 bases in between. CDR3 sequence reads: CATTGDSPETQYF. The CDR3 coding sequence is TGTGCCACCACAGGGGACTCCCCGGAGACCCAGTACTTC.

This clonotype is labeled as medium-sized (0.01 to 0.1%). This chain connects TRBV7-3 to TRBJ2-1; possible D gene TRBD2, 6 bases. Looked up from germline, CDR1 is SGHTA and CDR2 is FQGTGA. CDR3 length: 15 amino acids. Trimming removed 0 bases at V and 2 bases at J, with 8 bases between. DNA of the CDR3: TGTGCCAGCAGCTTAACTAGCGGAGCCTACAATGAGCAGTTCTTC. Amino acids: CASSLTSGAYNEQFF.

This clonotype was detected ten times or more. The chain links TRBV20-1 to TRBJ2-3, with 7 bases matching TRBD1. The CDR3 totals 15 residues. Germline V CDR1 and CDR2: DFQATT, SNEGSKA (reference sequence). V lost 7 bases and J lost 2; bases outside the gene matches: 12. CDR3 DNA: TGCAGTGTCCCCGACCGGGACAGAAACACAGATACGCAGTATTTT. Its protein is CSVPDRDRNTDTQYF.

This clonotype was seen at least ten times. The chain recombines TRBV28 with TRBJ1-3; 7 bases align to TRBD1. Trimming took 5 bases from V and 4 from J; bases not matched to a gene: 8. This CDR3 is 15 amino acids long. The V gene's germline CDR1 is MDHEN and CDR2 SYDVKM. The CDR3 coding sequence is TGTGCCAGCAGTCCCCAGGGGGGCGCGGGAAACACCATATATTTT. Protein sequence: CASSPQGGAGNTIYF.

This clonotype was observed many times. V gene TRBV20-1 combines with J gene TRBJ1-6; 8 bases map to TRBD1. The V segment lost 3 bases and the J segment 13 bases; nucleotides outside the gene matches: 8. The CDR3 loop spans 13 amino acids. The germline CDR1 and CDR2 sequences are DFQATT and SNEGSKA (reference sequence). CDR3 DNA: TGCAGTGCTAGTGACAGGGGAAGGGAGCCCCTCCACTTT. Translated, it gives CSASDRGREPLHF.

This sequence joins TRBV9 and TRBJ2-2, with D possibly TRBD1 on 6 matching bases. Germline CDR1 is SGDLS and CDR2 is YYNGEE. The CDR3 spans 16 residues. Trimming pared 0 bases from V and 4 bases from J, leaving 13 bases between. CDR3 DNA: TGTGCCAGCAGCGTAGGGGTGGGGGCCTCCACCGGGGAGCTGTTTTTT. It codes for CASSVGVGASTGELFF.

This clonotype has ten or more counts. The V and J genes are TRBV28 and TRBJ2-7; 7 nucleotides agree with TRBD1. The CDR3 runs to 17 residues. V lost 6 bases to trimming and J lost 2 bases; unmatched junction nucleotides: 16. In germline, CDR1 is MDHEN, CDR2 SYDVKM. DNA for the CDR3: TGTGCCAGCAGCCCACCGGGACAGACTCTTAACCCCTACGAGCAGTACTTC. Translated, it gives CASSPPGQTLNPYEQYF.

The table lists this clonotype with many counts. This rearrangement joins TRBV5-5 to TRBJ2-3; the D is unclear. The ends were cut back, 0 bases at V and 2 bases at J, with 22 bases in the middle. CDR1 and CDR2 (germline): SGHKS, YYEKEE (reference sequence). The length of the CDR3 is 19 residues. The chain's CDR3 is CASSLAYSLLLTNTDTQYF. The CDR3 DNA reads TGTGCCAGCAGCTTGGCCTATAGTCTCCTACTTACTAACACAGATACGCAGTATTTT.

This clonotype was counted ten times or more. The chain recombines TRBV3-1 with TRBJ2-1, with D unclear. Trimming removed 4 bases from V and 10 bases from J, with 17 bases in between. Germline V gene sequence: CDR1 LGHDT, CDR2 YNNKEL (reference sequence). The CDR3 totals 14 residues. CDR3 protein: CASSPSPAGDEQFF. The CDR3 DNA reads as TGTGCCAGCAGCCCATCCCCGGCAGGCGACGAGCAGTTCTTC.

This clonotype was counted ten times or more. J is TRBJ2-5 and V is TRBV20-1, with D hard to call. Trimming removed 3 bases from V and 7 bases from J, with 18 bases in between. Germline V gene sequence: CDR1 DFQATT, CDR2 SNEGSKA (reference sequence). The CDR3 has 14 amino acids. CDR3 bases: TGCAGTGCTAGCCGGGTCCTCTTCGAAGGGACCCAGTACTTC. Translation: CSASRVLFEGTQYF.

The sample holds many counts of this clonotype. V usage is TRBV5-8 and J usage is TRBJ1-1; unclear D gene. CDR1 SGHTS and CDR2 YDEGEE come from the germline V gene. V lost 0 bases and J 4 bases, leaving 10 bases between the germline ends. The CDR3 consists of 14 residues. The CDR3 DNA sequence: TGTGCCAGCAGCTTGGTAACCTCTAGCACTGAAGCTTTCTTT. This gives the protein CASSLVTSSTEAFF.

About this clonotype: A far larger clone is one base from this, pointing to a likely read error. The gene calls are TRBV6-4 and TRBJ2-7; D is undetermined. CDR3 size: 15 residues. The germline CDR1 and CDR2 sequences are MRHNA and SNTAGT. V was trimmed by 8 bases and J by 0 bases, leaving 17 bases between them. CDR3 nucleotide sequence: TGTGCCAGCTCTCAGCAGGCCTGGAGCTCCTACGAGCAGTACTTC. Protein sequence: CASSQQAWSSYEQYF.

In this sample, this clonotype is medium-sized. This sequence joins TRBV6-1 and TRBJ2-7, with D uncertain. Between the trimmed V and J ends, which lost 7 bases and 4 bases, there was a span of 5 bases. CDR1 is MNHNS, CDR2 SASEGT, per germline. There are 10 residues in the CDR3. The chain's CDR3 is CASTGYEQYF. CDR3 in DNA: TGTGCCAGCACAGGATACGAGCAGTACTTC.

The sample holds a few counts of this clonotype. A much larger clone differs from this one at a single base, so this may be a read error. The V and J genes are TRBV19 and TRBJ1-2; D ambiguous. Germline V gene lookup returns CDR1 LNHDA and CDR2 SQIVND (reference sequence). This CDR3 is built from 15 residues. In DNA, the CDR3 is TGTGCCAGTAGTATAGGTCGTCAACTCGACTATGGCTACGCCTTC. Encoded protein: CASSIGRQLDYGYAF.

This clonotype came up many times. The chain joins TRBV6-2 or TRBV6-3 to TRBJ2-1; no definite D call. CDR1 and CDR2 from the germline V gene are MNHEY and SVGEGT. The CDR3 spans 11 residues. Trimming stripped 6 bases from V and 9 bases from J, with 9 bases between. In DNA, the CDR3 is TGTGCCAGCAGCCCGAGGAGTGAGCAGTTCTTC. Translated, it gives CASSPRSEQFF.

This clonotype was picked up many times. The V call is TRBV5-1, the J call TRBJ2-2; 7 bases are a match to TRBD1. The CDR3 runs to 15 residues. The V gene end was trimmed by 1 base and the J gene end by 1 base; junction bases not matched to a gene: 1. Germline V gene sequence: CDR1 SGHRS, CDR2 YFSETQ. CDR3 sequence: CASSLRTGNTGELFF. CDR3 nucleotides: TGCGCCAGCAGCTTGAGGACAGGGAACACCGGGGAGCTGTTTTTT. The whole variable domain, filled in from reference TRBV5-1 and TRBJ2-2, reads KAGVTQTPRYLIKTRGQQVTLSCSPISGHRSVSWYQQTPGQGLQFLFEYFSETQRNKGNFPGRFSGRQFSNSRSEMNVSTLELGDSALYLCASSLRTGNTGELFFGEGSRLTVL.